One sample yielded the 14 T cell receptor beta chains listed below, sequenced in a study of T cell responses to AZD1222 COVID-19 vaccine. Some clones are missing from TCRdb's copy, which holds only in-frame ones; the method was immunoSEQ multiplex PCR. This repertoire shows under 150,000 clones, roughly nine tenths found once; its top ten account for 3.4%. The specimen was peripheral blood, collected on day 0 of AZD1222 vaccination. The receptor set was obtained from an adult in good health.

This clone appeared once. The chain recombines TRBV5-6 with TRBJ2-3; D remains unclear. V lost 2 bases and J 1 base, leaving 5 bases between the germline ends. The V gene's germline CDR1 is SGHDT and CDR2 YYEEEE. The CDR3 spans 13 residues. For the CDR3, the DNA is TGTGCCAGCAGCTTCCAGGGCACAGATACGCAGTATTTT. Its protein is CASSFQGTDTQYF.

The V and J genes are TRBV9 and TRBJ2-2; D unclear. This CDR3 is 15 amino acids long. The germline V and J ends were trimmed by 3 bases and 0 bases, with 9 bases remaining between them. Germline CDR1 and CDR2: SGDLS and YYNGEE. This chain's CDR3 is CASSALTANTGELFF. CDR3 DNA: TGTGCCAGCAGCGCTCTAACAGCGAACACCGGGGAGCTGTTTTTT.

This clone was seen just once. The gene calls are TRBV9 and TRBJ1-1, with D maybe TRBD1 (5 bases). The V end was cut by 1 base, the J end by 8 bases, with 12 bases between. This CDR3 contains 13 residues. The germline V gene encodes CDR1 SGDLS and CDR2 YYNGEE. The DNA for the CDR3 is TGTGCCAGCAGCGTAACGGGGGTCGGCGAAGCTTTCTTT. This encodes CASSVTGVGEAFF.

The CDR3 DNA is TGTGCCAGCAGCCCATGGGAACCGGGACAATCCTACGAGCAGTACTTC. This gives the protein CASSPWEPGQSYEQYF. This sequence joins TRBV14 and TRBJ2-7, with D possibly TRBD1 on 6 matching bases. Trimming pared 4 bases from V and 1 base from J, leaving 17 bases between. The germline CDR1 and CDR2 sequences are SGHDN and FVKESK. The CDR3 runs to 16 residues.

The V and J genes are TRBV18 and TRBJ2-5; tentative D call: TRBD1 (6 bases). Trimming pared 4 bases from V and 4 bases from J, leaving 22 bases between. Germline assignment: CDR1 KGHSH and CDR2 LQKENI. The CDR3 has 17 residues. DNA for the CDR3: TGTGCCAGCTCACTACTCGCGGACAGCTCTAGAGGAGAGACCCAGTACTTC. This translates into CASSLLADSSRGETQYF.

This chain joins TRBV11-2 and TRBJ2-4; 7 nucleotides line up with TRBD1. The CDR3 loop spans 17 amino acids. The trim removed 2 bases at V and 0 bases at J, leaving 7 bases unmatched. Germline loops: CDR1 SGHAT, CDR2 FQNNGV. The CDR3 nucleotides read TGTGCCAGCAGCTTACCCTCGGGACAGATAGCCAAAAACATTCAGTACTTC. It specifies CASSLPSGQIAKNIQYF.

The chain is built from TRBV19 and TRBJ2-7; TRBD2 matches at 8 bases. CDR3 length: 14 residues. The germline CDR1 and CDR2 sequences are LNHDA and SQIVND (reference sequence). Unmatched junction bases numbered 4, after V lost 6 bases and J lost 0 bases. The DNA for the CDR3 is TGTGCCAGTAGAAGAGCGGGGGCCTCCTACGAGCAGTACTTC. Protein product: CASRRAGASYEQYF.

The CDR3 sequence is CASSTGQGLGSEAFF. In nucleotides, the CDR3 is TGTGCCAGCAGCACTGGTCAGGGGCTGGGGTCTGAAGCTTTCTTT. The V and J genes are TRBV9 and TRBJ1-1, with D possibly being TRBD1 (6 bases). Germline CDR1 reads SGDLS; CDR2 reads YYNGEE. The length of the CDR3 is 15 residues. Trimming took 4 bases from V and 6 from J, leaving 19 bases between them. The entire variable domain, with the rest obtained from reference TRBV9 and TRBJ1-1, is as follows: DSGVTQTPKHLITATGQRVTLRCSPRSGDLSVYWYQQSLDQGLQFLIQYYNGEERAKGNILERFSAQQFPDLHSELNLSSLELGDSALYFCASSTGQGLGSEAFFGQGTRLTVV.

The V and J genes are TRBV6-5 and TRBJ1-2; 12 bases align to TRBD1. Trimming took 4 bases from V and 7 from J; bases not matched to a gene: 7. Germline V gives CDR1 MNHEY, CDR2 SVGAGI. The CDR3 has 15 amino acids. CDR3: CASSSGTGGRRGYTF. CDR3 in DNA: TGTGCCAGCAGTTCGGGGACAGGGGGCCGGCGTGGCTACACCTTC.

This clone was seen a single time. This chain links TRBV10-3 with TRBJ1-6, with D perhaps TRBD1 (5 bases). CDR1 and CDR2 (germline): ENHRY, SYGVKD. V was pared by 2 bases and J by 4 bases, with 6 bases between. The CDR3 has 14 residues. The CDR3 loop reads CAISEGGYNSPLHF. For the CDR3, the DNA is TGTGCCATCAGTGAGGGGGGGTATAATTCACCCCTCCACTTT.

The chain uses TRBV14 and TRBJ2-7, with D possibly being TRBD2 (7 bases). Germline V gene data show CDR1 as SGHDN and CDR2 as FVKESK. V was trimmed by 1 base and J by 0 bases, leaving 19 bases between them. The CDR3 runs to 18 residues. In DNA form, the CDR3 reads TGTGCCAGCAGCCAAGGAAGTTTAGGTGGGGGGGCCTCCTACGAGCAGTACTTC. Encoded protein: CASSQGSLGGGASYEQYF.

V gene TRBV28 combines with J gene TRBJ1-6; D remains unclear. Germline CDR1 reads MDHEN; CDR2 reads SYDVKM. The ends were cut back, 3 bases at V and 2 bases at J, with 5 bases in the middle. The CDR3 is 14 amino acids. Written as DNA, the CDR3 is TGTGCCAGCAGTTTTCCGACCTATAATTCACCCCTCCACTTT. Protein: CASSFPTYNSPLHF.

Concerning this clone itself: One junction end does not reproduce the germline sequence, and a read error may be involved. The chain is built from TRBV7-7 and TRBJ1-1; D is unclear. CDR3 size: 13 residues. Germline V gives CDR1 SSHAT, CDR2 FNYEAQ (reference sequence). DNA of the CDR3: TGTGCTAGCAGCTTCGGCCTGAACACTGAAGCTTTCTTT. It is translated as CASSFGLNTEAFF.

The chain has TRBV6-5 and TRBJ2-2, with 11 positions matching TRBD1. The CDR3 sequence is 15 residues long. The junction had 3 bases not matched to a gene; V was cut back by 5 bases and J by 4 bases. Per germline, CDR1 MNHEY and CDR2 SVGAGI. CDR3 nucleotide sequence: TGTGCCAGCAGTCGGACAGGGGGCCTCACCGGGGAGCTGTTTTTT. The encoded protein is CASSRTGGLTGELFF.